The T cell receptor (beta chain) under discussion was sequenced for a study of T cell changes during pregnancy in multiple sclerosis. Assay: immunoSEQ multiplex PCR; the TCRdb copy retains only in-frame clones and omits some. The table shows 15,000 to 20,000 clones, with about 83% occurring only once. Comments on this clone: One junction end disagrees with the germline gene, perhaps due to a read error. Other DNA sequences within the sample encode an identical CDR3.

The V gene's germline CDR1 is MGHRA and CDR2 YSYEKL. The CDR3 totals 18 residues. The TCR sequence derives from a female donor in good health, enrolled as a control in a pregnancy study. Sequenced here: CD8+ T cells from peripheral blood mononuclear cells, sampled in the second trimester of pregnancy. This rearrangement joins TRBV4-1 to TRBJ2-2; 12 bases align to TRBD2. As DNA, the CDR3 is TGCGCCAGCAGCCCCATGGGACTAGCGGGCGGGAACACCGGGGAGCTATTTTTT. Protein product: CASSPMGLAGGNTGELFF.